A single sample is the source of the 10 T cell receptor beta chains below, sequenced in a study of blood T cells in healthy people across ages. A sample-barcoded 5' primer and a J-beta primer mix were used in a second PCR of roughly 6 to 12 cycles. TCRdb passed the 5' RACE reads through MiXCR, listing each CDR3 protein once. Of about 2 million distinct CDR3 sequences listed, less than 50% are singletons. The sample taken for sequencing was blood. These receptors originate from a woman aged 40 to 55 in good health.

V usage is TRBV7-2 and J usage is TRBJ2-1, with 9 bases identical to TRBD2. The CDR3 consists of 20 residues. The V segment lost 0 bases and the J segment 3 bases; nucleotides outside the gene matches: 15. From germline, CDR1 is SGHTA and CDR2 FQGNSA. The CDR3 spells CASSLAQRGVQLGYYNEQFF. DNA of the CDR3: TGTGCCAGCAGCTTAGCTCAGCGGGGGGTCCAACTAGGCTACTACAATGAGCAGTTCTTC. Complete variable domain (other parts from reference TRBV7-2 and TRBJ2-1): GAGVSQSPSNKVTEKGKDVELRCDPISGHTALYWYRQSLGQGLEFLIYFQGNSAPDKSGLPSDRFSAERTGGSVSTLTIQRTQQEDSAVYLCASSLAQRGVQLGYYNEQFFGPGTRLTVL.

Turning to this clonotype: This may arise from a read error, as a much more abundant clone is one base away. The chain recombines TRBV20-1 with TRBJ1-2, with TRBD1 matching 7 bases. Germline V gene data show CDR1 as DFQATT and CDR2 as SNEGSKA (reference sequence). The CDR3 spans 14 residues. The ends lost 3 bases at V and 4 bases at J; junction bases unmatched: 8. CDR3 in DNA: TGCAGTGCTAGGGGGGGACAGCCTACCTATGGCTACACCTTC. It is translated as CSARGGQPTYGYTF.

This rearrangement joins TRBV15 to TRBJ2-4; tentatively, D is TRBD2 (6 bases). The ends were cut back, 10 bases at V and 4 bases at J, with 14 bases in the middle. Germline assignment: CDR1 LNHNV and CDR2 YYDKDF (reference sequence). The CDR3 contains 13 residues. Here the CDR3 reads CAISGTQKNIQYF. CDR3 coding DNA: TGTGCCATTTCCGGGACTCAAAAAAACATTCAGTACTTC. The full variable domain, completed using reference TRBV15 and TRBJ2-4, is DAMVIQNPRYQVTQFGKPVTLSCSQTLNHNVMYWYQQKSSQAPKLLFHYYDKDFNNEADTPDNFQSRRPNTSFCFLDIRSPGLGDTAMYLCAISGTQKNIQYFGAGTRLSVL.

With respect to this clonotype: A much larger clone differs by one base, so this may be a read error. CDR3 in DNA: TGCGCCAGCAGCCAAGACCGGGGGGCTAAGGGTGGCTACACCTTC. Translated: CASSQDRGAKGGYTF. The chain has TRBV4-3 and TRBJ1-2; D perhaps matches TRBD1 (6 bases). Trimming took off 0 bases at V and 7 bases at J, with 15 bases between the two ends. Germline V gene sequence: CDR1 LGHNA, CDR2 YSLEER. The CDR3 has 15 residues.

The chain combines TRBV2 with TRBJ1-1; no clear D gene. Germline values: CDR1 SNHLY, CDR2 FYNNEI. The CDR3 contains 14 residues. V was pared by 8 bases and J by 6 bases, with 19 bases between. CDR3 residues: CASPINPGIAEAFF. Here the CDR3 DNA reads TGTGCCAGCCCGATCAACCCCGGTATCGCTGAAGCTTTCTTT.

CDR3 in amino acids: CSAPLQGEYGYTF. The CDR3 bases are TGCAGTGCTCCCCTACAGGGGGAATATGGCTACACCTTC. This chain uses TRBV20-1 with TRBJ1-2, with 8 nucleotides matching TRBD1. Germline CDR1 and CDR2: DFQATT and SNEGSKA (reference sequence). The CDR3 is 13 residues long. Germline trimming cut 5 bases from V and 5 bases from J; bases unmatched to any gene: 7.

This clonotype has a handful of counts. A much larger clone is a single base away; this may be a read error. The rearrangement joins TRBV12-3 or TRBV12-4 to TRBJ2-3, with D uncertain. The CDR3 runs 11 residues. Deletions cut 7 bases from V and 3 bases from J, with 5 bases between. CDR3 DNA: TGTGCCAGCACCATGACAGATACGCAGTATTTT. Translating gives CASTMTDTQYF.

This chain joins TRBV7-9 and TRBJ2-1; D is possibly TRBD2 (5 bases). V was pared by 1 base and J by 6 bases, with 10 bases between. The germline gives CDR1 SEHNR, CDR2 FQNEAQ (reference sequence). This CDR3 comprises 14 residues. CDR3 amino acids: CASSLVPSSNEQFF. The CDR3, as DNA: TGTGCCAGCAGCTTAGTCCCTAGCAGCAATGAGCAGTTCTTC.

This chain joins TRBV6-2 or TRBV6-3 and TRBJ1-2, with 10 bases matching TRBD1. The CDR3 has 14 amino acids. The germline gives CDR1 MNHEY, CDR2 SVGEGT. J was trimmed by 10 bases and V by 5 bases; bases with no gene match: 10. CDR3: CASSRDRGPADYTF. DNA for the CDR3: TGTGCCAGCAGTCGGGACAGGGGCCCGGCAGACTACACCTTC.

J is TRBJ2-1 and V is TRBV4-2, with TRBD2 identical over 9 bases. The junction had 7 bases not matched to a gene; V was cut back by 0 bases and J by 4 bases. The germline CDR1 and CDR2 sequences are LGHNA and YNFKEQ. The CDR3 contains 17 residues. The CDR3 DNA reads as TGTGCCAGCAGCCAAGATCAGACTAGCGGCTCGTACAATGAGCAGTTCTTC. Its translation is CASSQDQTSGSYNEQFF.